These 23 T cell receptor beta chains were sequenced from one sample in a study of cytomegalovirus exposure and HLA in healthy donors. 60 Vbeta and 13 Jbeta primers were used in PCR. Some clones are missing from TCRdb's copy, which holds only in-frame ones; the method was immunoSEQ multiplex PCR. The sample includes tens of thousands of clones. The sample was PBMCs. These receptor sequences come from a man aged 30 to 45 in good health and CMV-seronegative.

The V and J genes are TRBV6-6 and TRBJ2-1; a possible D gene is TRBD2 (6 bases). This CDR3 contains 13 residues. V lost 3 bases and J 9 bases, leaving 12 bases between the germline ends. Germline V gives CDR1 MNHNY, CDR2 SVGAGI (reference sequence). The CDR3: CASSYGGNGEQFF. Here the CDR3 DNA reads TGTGCCAGCAGTTATGGAGGGAATGGTGAGCAGTTCTTC.

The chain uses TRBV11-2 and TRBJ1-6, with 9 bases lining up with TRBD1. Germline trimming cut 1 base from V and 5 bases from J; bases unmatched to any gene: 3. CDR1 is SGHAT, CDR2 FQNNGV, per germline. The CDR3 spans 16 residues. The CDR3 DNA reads TGTGCCAGCAGCTTAGCGGGACAGGGCCATAATTCACCCCTCCACTTT. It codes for CASSLAGQGHNSPLHF.

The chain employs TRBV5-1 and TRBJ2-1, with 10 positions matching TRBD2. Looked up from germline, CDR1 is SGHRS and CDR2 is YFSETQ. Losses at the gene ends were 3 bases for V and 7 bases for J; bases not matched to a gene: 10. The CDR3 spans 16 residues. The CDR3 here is CASSYSAGGRINEQFF. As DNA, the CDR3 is TGCGCCAGCAGCTACTCAGCGGGAGGGAGAATAAATGAGCAGTTCTTC.

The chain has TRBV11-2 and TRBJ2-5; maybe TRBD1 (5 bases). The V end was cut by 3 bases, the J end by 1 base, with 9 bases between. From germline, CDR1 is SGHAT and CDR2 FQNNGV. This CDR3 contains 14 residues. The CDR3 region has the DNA TGTGCCAGCAGCTTCCAGGGTCCCCAAGAGACCCAGTACTTC. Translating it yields CASSFQGPQETQYF.

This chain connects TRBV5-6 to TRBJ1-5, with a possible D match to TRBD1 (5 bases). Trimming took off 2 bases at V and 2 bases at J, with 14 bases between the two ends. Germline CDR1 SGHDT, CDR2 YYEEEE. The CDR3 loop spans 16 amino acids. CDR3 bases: TGTGCCAGCAGCTTTGGGGAGGGGTTCGGCAATCAGCCCCAGCATTTT. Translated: CASSFGEGFGNQPQHF.

The CDR3 DNA reads as TGCGCCAGCAGCCTGGACAGGGATTACACCGGGGAGCTGTTTTTT. This translates into CASSLDRDYTGELFF. V gene TRBV5-1 combines with J gene TRBJ2-2; 8 bases are a match to TRBD1. The germline gives CDR1 SGHRS, CDR2 YFSETQ. This CDR3 is 15 amino acids long. J was trimmed by 3 bases and V by 4 bases; bases with no gene match: 5.

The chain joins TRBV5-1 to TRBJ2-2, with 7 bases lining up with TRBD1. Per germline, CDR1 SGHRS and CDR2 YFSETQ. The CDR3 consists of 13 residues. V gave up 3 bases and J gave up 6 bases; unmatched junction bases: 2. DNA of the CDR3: TGCGCCAGCAGCTCGCAGGGGGCCGGGGAGCTGTTTTTT. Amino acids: CASSSQGAGELFF.

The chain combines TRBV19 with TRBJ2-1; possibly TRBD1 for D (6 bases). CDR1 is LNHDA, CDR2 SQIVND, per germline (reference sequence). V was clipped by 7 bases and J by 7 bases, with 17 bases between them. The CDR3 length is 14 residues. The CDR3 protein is CASTEGVSTNEQFF. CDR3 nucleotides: TGTGCCAGTACCGAGGGGGTCTCTACAAATGAGCAGTTCTTC.

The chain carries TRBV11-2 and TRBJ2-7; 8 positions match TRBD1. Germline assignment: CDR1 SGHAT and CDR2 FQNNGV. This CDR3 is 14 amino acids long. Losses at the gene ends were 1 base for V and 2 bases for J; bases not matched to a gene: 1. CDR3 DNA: TGTGCCAGCAGCTTAGGGACAGGGACCTACGAGCAGTACTTC. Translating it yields CASSLGTGTYEQYF.

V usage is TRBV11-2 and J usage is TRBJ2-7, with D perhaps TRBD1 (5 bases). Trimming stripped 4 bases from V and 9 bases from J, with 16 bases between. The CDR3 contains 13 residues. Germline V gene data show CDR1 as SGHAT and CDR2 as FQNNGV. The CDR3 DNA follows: TGTGCCAGCAGCTCAGTGGGGCGGATGGGGCAGTACTTC. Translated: CASSSVGRMGQYF.

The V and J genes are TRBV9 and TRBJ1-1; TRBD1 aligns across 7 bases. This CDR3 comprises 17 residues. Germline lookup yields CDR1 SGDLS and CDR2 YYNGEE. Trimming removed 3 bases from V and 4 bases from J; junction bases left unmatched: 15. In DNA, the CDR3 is TGTGCCAGCAGCGGAAGCTTCGCAGGGGGTATCGCCACTGAAGCTTTCTTT. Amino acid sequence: CASSGSFAGGIATEAFF.

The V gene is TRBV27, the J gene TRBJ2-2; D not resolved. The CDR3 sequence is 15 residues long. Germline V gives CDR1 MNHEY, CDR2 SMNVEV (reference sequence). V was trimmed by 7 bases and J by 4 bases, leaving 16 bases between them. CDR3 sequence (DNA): TGTGCCAGCACCAATCCCGGTATGCGCACCGGGGAGCTGTTTTTT. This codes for CASTNPGMRTGELFF.

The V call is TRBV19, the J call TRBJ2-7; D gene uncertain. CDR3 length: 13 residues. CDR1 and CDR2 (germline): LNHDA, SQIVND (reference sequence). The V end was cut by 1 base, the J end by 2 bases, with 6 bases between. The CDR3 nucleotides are TGTGCCAGTAGTATAGCAGCGACCTACGAGCAGTACTTC. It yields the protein CASSIAATYEQYF.

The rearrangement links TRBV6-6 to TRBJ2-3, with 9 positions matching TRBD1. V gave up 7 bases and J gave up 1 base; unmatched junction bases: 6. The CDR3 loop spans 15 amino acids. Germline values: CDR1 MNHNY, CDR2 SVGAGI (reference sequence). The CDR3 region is CASTDRDRGTDTQYF. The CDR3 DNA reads TGTGCCAGCACCGACCGGGACAGGGGCACAGATACGCAGTATTTT.

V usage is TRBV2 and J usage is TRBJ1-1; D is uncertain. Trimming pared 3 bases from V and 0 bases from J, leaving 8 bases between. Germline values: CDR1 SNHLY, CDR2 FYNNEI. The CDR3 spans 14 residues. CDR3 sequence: CASSDLVLNTEAFF. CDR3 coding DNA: TGTGCCAGCAGTGATCTAGTACTGAACACTGAAGCTTTCTTT.

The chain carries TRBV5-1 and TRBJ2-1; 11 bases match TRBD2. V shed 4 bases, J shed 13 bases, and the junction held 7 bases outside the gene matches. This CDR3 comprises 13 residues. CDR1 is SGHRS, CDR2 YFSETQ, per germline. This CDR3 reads CASSVTSGSLQFF. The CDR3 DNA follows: TGCGCCAGCAGCGTTACTAGCGGGAGTCTTCAGTTCTTC.

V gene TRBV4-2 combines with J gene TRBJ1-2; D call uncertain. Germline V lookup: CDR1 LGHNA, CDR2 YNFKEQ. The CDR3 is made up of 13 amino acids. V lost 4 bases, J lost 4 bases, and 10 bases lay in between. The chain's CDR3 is CASSRGGGYGYTF. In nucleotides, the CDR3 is TGTGCCAGCAGCCGAGGAGGAGGCTATGGCTACACCTTC.

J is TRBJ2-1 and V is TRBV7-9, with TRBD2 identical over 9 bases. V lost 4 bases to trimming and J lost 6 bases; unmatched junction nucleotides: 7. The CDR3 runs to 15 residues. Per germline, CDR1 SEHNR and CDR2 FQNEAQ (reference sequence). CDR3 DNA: TGTGCCAGCAGCTCATTAGCGGGAGTTCCCAATGAGCAGTTCTTC. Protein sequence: CASSSLAGVPNEQFF.

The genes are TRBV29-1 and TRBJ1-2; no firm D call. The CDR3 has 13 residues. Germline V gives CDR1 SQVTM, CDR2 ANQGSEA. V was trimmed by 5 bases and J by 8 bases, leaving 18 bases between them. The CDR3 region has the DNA TGCAGCGTTAGAGACGGAGCGGCAGGAGGCTACACCTTC. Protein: CSVRDGAAGGYTF.

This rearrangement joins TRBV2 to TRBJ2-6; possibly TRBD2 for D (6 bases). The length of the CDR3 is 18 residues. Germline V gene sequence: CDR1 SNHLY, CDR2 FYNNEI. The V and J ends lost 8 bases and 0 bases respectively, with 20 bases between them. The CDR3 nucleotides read TGTGCCAGCGAAGGTCGCTGGGAGGCAAGCTCTGGGGCCAACGTCCTGACTTTC. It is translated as CASEGRWEASSGANVLTF.

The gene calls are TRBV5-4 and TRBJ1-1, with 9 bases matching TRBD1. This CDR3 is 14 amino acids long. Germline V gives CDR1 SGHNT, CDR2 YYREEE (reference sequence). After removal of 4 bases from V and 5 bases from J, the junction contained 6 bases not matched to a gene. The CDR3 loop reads CASSPGTGKTEAFF. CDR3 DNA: TGTGCCAGCAGCCCGGGGACAGGGAAGACTGAAGCTTTCTTT.

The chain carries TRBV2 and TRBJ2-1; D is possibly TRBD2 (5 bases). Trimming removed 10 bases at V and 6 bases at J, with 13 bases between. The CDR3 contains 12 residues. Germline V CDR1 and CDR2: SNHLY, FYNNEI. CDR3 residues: CATDDYGNEQFF. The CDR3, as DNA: TGTGCCACCGACGACTACGGCAATGAGCAGTTCTTC.

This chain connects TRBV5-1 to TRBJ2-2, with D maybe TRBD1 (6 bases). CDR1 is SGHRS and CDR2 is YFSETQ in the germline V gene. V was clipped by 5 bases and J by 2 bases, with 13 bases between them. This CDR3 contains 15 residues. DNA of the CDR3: TGCGCCAGCAGTACTCAGACAGGAAACACCGGGGAGCTGTTTTTT. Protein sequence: CASSTQTGNTGELFF.